This T cell receptor (beta chain) was recorded in a study of CD8 T cells in ankylosing spondylitis. One entry per CDR3 protein results from TCRdb running MiXCR on the 5' RACE reads. The profile shows a few hundred thousand distinct CDR3 sequences, around 19% of them singletons. This TCR was recovered from a male donor with ankylosing spondylitis or in good health (not recorded which). The sample taken for sequencing was blood, either unsorted or a sorted T cell fraction (not recorded which).

CDR3: CASSDSAAPPYNEQFF. The CDR3 DNA follows: TGTGCCAGCAGTGACTCTGCGGCACCCCCCTACAATGAGCAGTTCTTC. V gene TRBV6-4 combines with J gene TRBJ2-1; unclear D gene. V lost 0 bases and J lost 2, with 11 bases in between. The CDR3 covers 16 residues. CDR1 is MRHNA, CDR2 SNTAGT, per germline.